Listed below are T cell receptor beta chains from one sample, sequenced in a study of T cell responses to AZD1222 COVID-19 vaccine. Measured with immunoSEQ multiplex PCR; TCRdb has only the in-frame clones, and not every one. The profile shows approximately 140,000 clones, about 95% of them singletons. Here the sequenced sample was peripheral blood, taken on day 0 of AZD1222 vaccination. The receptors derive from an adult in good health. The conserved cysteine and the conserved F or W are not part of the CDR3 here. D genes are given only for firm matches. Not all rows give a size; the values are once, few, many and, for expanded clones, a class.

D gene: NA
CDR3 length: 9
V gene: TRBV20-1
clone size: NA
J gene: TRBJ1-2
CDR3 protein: SARRDTGYT

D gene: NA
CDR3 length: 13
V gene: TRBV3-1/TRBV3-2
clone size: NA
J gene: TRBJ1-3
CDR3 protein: ASSQASGGGNTIY

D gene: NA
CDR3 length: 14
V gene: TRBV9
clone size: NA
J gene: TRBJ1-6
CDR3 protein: ASSALSPRDNSPLH

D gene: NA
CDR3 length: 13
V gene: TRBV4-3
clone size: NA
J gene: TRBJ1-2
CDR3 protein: ASSQANLGDYGYT

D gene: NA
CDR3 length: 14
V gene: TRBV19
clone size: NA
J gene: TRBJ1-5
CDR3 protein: ASSTPPGRVDQPQH

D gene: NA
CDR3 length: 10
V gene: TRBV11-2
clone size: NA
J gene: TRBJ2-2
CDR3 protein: ASSLGPGELF

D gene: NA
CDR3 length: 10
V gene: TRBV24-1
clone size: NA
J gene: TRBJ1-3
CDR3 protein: ATQGYGNTIY

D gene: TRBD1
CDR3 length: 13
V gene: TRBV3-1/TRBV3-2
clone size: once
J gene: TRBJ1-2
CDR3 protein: ASSFPGQGSWGYT

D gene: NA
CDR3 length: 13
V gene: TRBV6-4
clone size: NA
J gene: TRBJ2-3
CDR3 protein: ASSDGNEDTDTQY

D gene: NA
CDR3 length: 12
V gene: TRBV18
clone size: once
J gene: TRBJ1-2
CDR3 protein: ASSPGSVNYGYT

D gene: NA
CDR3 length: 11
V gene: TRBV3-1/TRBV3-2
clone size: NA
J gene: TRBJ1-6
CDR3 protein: ASSPGYNSPLH